Listed below are T cell receptor beta chains from one sample, sequenced in a study of PD-1 blockade in classical Hodgkin lymphoma. Sequenced by immunoSEQ multiplex PCR; TCRdb stores in-frame clones only, minus some. This table has about 41,000 clones, 76% appearing once. The sample in question was peripheral blood mononuclear cells (PBMCs), obtained at baseline. Receptor source: a human donor with classical Hodgkin lymphoma. Each CDR3 is given with its conserved first and last residue. The order of the fields is V gene, CDR3 protein.

v_gene: TRBV27; CDR3aa: CASSLSPAVSDEQYF
v_gene: TRBV5-1; CDR3aa: CASSLRGPSSYEQYF
v_gene: TRBV6-5; CDR3aa: CASSRAGGPTEAFF
v_gene: TRBV10-3; CDR3aa: CAITGTGGDYGYTF
v_gene: TRBV14; CDR3aa: CASSHVTRGGYEQYF
v_gene: TRBV7-8; CDR3aa: CASSLVAGTVSADTQYF
v_gene: TRBV6-1; CDR3aa: CASSEGTTGTSYEQYF
v_gene: TRBV19; CDR3aa: CASSVGQEYNEQFF
v_gene: TRBV13; CDR3aa: CASSTWGYEQYF
v_gene: TRBV19; CDR3aa: CASSIVPGGEQFF
v_gene: TRBV27; CDR3aa: CASSLAQGVGYTF
v_gene: TRBV27; CDR3aa: CASSKQGDEKLFF
v_gene: TRBV28; CDR3aa: CASSPTGVRETQYF
v_gene: TRBV7-9; CDR3aa: CASSLGLAGDNEQFF
v_gene: TRBV7-2; CDR3aa: CASSEHRDYAYEQYF
v_gene: TRBV7-9; CDR3aa: CASSFSEVDTQYF
v_gene: TRBV10-3; CDR3aa: CAISRQRNTEAFF
v_gene: TRBV19; CDR3aa: CASSIDSFYEQYF
v_gene: TRBV19; CDR3aa: CASFSGRRTYFGGEAFF
v_gene: TRBV27; CDR3aa: CASSSGGGPQHF
v_gene: TRBV4-1; CDR3aa: CASSQEGRGGNEQFF
v_gene: TRBV5-1; CDR3aa: CASSPETSGRGETQYF
v_gene: TRBV28; CDR3aa: CASSPGQGLDYPYNEQFF
v_gene: TRBV11-2; CDR3aa: CASSPRARGVADTEAFF
v_gene: TRBV28; CDR3aa: CASSRTGQSYEQYF
v_gene: TRBV5-5; CDR3aa: CASSLVGSTDTQYF
v_gene: TRBV29-1; CDR3aa: CSVDFLDRGTGELFF
v_gene: TRBV28; CDR3aa: CASSLEGMAYEQYF
v_gene: TRBV7-9; CDR3aa: CASSLVAIGVAEAFF
v_gene: TRBV7-8; CDR3aa: CASSLKGTGDTYEQYF
v_gene: TRBV6-6; CDR3aa: CASSSRVSGYTF
v_gene: TRBV5-1; CDR3aa: CASSWTRSDTQYF
v_gene: TRBV6-5; CDR3aa: CASRERSHEQFF
v_gene: TRBV6-5; CDR3aa: CASSEVGGFYGYTF
v_gene: TRBV7-2; CDR3aa: CASSSQGGDTEAFF
v_gene: TRBV7-3; CDR3aa: CASSLKAGVEQFF
v_gene: TRBV7-3; CDR3aa: CASSLTPARGDAGYTF
v_gene: TRBV29-1; CDR3aa: CSGGRDRADTQYF
v_gene: TRBV5-1; CDR3aa: CASSLAGQAPNTEAFF
v_gene: TRBV29-1; CDR3aa: CSVGGDQPQHF
v_gene: TRBV9; CDR3aa: CASSPRGLAVTDTQYF
v_gene: TRBV28; CDR3aa: CASRVPGNYGYTF
v_gene: TRBV7-9; CDR3aa: CASSRGRAGRQETQYF
v_gene: TRBV7-9; CDR3aa: CASTRLGDTQYF
v_gene: TRBV6-1; CDR3aa: CASSEAGTLNTEAFF
v_gene: TRBV7-2; CDR3aa: CASSLKGGANEQFF
v_gene: TRBV30; CDR3aa: CAWSQIQGWEETQYF
v_gene: TRBV5-1; CDR3aa: CASSLYPGAKDEQYF
v_gene: TRBV28; CDR3aa: CASSFPTSGSVKTQYF
v_gene: TRBV5-1; CDR3aa: CASSEGGFNTDTQYF
v_gene: TRBV28; CDR3aa: CASSLFGMYEQYF
v_gene: TRBV7-9; CDR3aa: CASSLRTDPRPDNSPLHF
v_gene: TRBV7-9; CDR3aa: CASSLVPGGDTEAFF
v_gene: TRBV6-1; CDR3aa: CASSEVSGSF
v_gene: TRBV11-1; CDR3aa: CASSADTPSFGGYTF
v_gene: TRBV7-2; CDR3aa: CASSLGLSGANVLTF
v_gene: TRBV7-2; CDR3aa: CASSLARQATQETQYF
v_gene: TRBV4-1; CDR3aa: CASSQGISDRPTETQYF
v_gene: TRBV19; CDR3aa: CASGRGDYEQYF
v_gene: TRBV12-5; CDR3aa: CASGLAPSPEMNTEAFF